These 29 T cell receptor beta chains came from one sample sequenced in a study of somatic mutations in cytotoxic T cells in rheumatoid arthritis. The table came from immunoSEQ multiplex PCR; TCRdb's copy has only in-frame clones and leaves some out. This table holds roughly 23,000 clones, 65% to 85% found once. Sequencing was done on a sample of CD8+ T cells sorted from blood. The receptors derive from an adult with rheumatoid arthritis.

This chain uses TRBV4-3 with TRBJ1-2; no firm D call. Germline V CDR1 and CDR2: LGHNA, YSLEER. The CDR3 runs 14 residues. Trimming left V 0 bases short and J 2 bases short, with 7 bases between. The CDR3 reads CASSQEEGNYGYTF. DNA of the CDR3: TGCGCCAGCAGCCAAGAGGAGGGAAACTATGGCTACACCTTC.

CDR3 nucleotides: TGTGCTAGTGGTTTCTCCCTCCGGGACTACCAGAACACCGGGGAGCTGTTTTTT. Amino acids: CASGFSLRDYQNTGELFF. This chain joins TRBV12-5 and TRBJ2-2, with TRBD2 matching 7 bases. With 3 bases clipped from V and 1 base from J, the junction kept 11 bases outside the gene matches. CDR1 is LGHNT, CDR2 FRNRAP, per germline. The CDR3 consists of 18 residues.

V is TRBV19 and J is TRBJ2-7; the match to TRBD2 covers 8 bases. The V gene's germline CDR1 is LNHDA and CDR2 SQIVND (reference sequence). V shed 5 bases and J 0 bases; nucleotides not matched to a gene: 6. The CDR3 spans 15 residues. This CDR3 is CASSPGLAGSYEQYF. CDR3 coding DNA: TGTGCCAGTAGTCCAGGACTAGCAGGCTCCTACGAGCAGTACTTC.

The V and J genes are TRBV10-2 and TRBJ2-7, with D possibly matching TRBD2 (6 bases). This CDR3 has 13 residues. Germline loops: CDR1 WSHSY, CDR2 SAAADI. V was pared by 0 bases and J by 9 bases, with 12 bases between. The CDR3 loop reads CASSESLRETQYF. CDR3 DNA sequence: TGCGCCAGCAGTGAGTCTCTTCGGGAGACGCAGTACTTC.

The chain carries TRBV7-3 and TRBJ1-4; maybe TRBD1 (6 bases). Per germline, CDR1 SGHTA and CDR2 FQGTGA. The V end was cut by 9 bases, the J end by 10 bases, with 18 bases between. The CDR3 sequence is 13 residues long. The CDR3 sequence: CARLREKGGKLFF. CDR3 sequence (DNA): TGTGCCAGGCTCAGGGAAAAAGGGGGAAAACTGTTTTTT.

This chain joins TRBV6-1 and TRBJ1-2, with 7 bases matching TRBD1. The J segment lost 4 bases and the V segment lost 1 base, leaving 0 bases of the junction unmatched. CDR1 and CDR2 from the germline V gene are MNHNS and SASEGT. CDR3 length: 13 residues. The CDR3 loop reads CASSEGDSYGYTF. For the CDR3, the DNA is TGTGCCAGCAGTGAAGGGGACAGCTATGGCTACACCTTC.

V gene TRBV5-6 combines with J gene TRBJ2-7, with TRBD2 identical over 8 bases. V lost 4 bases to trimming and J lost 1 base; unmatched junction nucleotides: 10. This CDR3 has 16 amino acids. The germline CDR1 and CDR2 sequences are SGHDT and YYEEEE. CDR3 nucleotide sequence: TGTGCCAGCAGCCCTACTAGCGGATTATCATCCTACGAGCAGTACTTC. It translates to CASSPTSGLSSYEQYF. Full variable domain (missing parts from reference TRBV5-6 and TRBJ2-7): DAGVTQSPTHLIKTRGQQVTLRCSPKSGHDTVSWYQQALGQGPQFIFQYYEEEERQRGNFPDRFSGHQFPNYSSELNVNALLLGDSALYLCASSPTSGLSSYEQYFGPGTRLTVT.

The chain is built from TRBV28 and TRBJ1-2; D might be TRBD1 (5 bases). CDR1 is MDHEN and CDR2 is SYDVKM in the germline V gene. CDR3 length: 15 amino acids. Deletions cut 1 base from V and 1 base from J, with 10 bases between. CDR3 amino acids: CASSLSGTGNYGYTF. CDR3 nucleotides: TGTGCCAGCAGTTTATCCGGGACCGGTAACTATGGCTACACCTTC.

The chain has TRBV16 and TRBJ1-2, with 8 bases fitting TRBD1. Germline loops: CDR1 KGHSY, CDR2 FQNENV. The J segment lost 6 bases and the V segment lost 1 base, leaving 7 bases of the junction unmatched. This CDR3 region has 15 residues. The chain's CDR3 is CASSQYRAGGNGYTF. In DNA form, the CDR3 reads TGTGCCAGCAGCCAATATCGCGCAGGGGGCAATGGCTACACCTTC.

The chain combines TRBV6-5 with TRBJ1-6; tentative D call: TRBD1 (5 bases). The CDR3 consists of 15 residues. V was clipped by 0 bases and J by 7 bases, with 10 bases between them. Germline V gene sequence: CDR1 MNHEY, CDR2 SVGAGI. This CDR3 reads CASSYSGGINSPLHF. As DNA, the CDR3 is TGTGCCAGCAGTTACTCGGGGGGAATCAATTCACCCCTCCACTTT.

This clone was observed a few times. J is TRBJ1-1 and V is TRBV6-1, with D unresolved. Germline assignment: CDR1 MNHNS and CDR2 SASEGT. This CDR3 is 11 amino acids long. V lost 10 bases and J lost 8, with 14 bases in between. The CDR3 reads CATLTVSEAFF. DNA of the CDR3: TGTGCCACGCTAACCGTATCAGAAGCTTTCTTT.

The CDR3 sequence is CASSSGVGYTF. As DNA, the CDR3 is TGTGCCAGCAGTTCAGGGGTTGGCTACACCTTC. The V gene is TRBV27, the J gene TRBJ1-2; maybe TRBD1 (6 bases). V was cut by 4 bases and J by 7 bases, with 7 bases left in between. The CDR3 is 11 residues long. CDR1 MNHEY and CDR2 SMNVEV come from the germline V gene (reference sequence).

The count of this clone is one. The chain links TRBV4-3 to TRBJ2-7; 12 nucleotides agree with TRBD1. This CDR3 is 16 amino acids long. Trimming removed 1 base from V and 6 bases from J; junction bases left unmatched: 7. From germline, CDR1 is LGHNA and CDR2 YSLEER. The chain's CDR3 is CASSQGSGTGGSEQYF. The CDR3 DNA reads TGCGCCAGCAGCCAAGGATCCGGGACAGGGGGCAGCGAGCAGTACTTC.

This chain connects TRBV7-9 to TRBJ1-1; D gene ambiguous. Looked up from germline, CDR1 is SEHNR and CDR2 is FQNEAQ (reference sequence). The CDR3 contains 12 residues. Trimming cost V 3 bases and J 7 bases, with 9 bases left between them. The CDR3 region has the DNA TGTGCCAGCAGCTTTGCCGGGCGTGAAGCTTTCTTT. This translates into CASSFAGREAFF. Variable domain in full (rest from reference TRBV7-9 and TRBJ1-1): DTGVSQNPRHKITKRGQNVTFRCDPISEHNRLYWYRQTLGQGPEFLTYFQNEAQLEKSRLLSDRFSAERPKGSFSTLEIQRTEQGDSAMYLCASSFAGREAFFGQGTRLTVV.

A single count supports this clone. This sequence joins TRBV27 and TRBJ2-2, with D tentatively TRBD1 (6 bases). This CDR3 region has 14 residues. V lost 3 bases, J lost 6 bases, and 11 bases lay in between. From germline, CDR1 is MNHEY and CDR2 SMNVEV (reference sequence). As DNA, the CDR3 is TGTGCCAGCAGTTTCGCACAGGGATCCGGGGAGCTGTTTTTT. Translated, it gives CASSFAQGSGELFF.

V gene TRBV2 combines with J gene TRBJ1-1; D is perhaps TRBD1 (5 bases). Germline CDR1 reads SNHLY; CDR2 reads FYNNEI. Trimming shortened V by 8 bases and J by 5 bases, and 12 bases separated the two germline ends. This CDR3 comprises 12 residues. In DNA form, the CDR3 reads TGTGCCAGCGGTCCAGGGAGTACTGAAGCTTTCTTT. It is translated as CASGPGSTEAFF. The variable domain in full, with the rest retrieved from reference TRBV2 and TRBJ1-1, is EPEVTQTPSHQVTQMGQEVILRCVPISNHLYFYWYRQILGQKVEFLVSFYNNEISEKSEIFDDQFSVERPDGSNFTLKIRSTKLEDSAMYFCASGPGSTEAFFGQGTRLTVV.

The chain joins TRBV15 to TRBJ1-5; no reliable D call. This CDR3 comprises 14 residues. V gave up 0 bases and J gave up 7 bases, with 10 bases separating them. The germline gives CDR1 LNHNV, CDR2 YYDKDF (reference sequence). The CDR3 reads CATSRDRTIQPQHF. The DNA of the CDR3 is TGTGCCACCAGCAGAGACAGAACAATACAGCCCCAGCATTTT.

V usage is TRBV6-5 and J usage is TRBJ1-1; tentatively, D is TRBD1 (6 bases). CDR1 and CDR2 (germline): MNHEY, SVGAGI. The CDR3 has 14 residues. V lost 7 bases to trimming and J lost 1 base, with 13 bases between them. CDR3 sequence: CASKRGGGNTEAFF. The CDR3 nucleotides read TGTGCCAGCAAACGAGGGGGTGGGAACACTGAAGCTTTCTTT.

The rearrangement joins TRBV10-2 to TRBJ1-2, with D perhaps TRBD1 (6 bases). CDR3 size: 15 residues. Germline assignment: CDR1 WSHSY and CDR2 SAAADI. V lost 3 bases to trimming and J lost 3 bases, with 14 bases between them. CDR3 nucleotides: TGCGCCAGCAGTGAATTATCAGGGGTGCACTATGGCTACACCTTC. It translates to CASSELSGVHYGYTF.

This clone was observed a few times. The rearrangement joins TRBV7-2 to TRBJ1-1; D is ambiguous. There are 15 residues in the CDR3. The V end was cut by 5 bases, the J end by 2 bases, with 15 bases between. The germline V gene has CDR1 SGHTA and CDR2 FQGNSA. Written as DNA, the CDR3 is TGTGCCAGCAGCCCCAACACCATTCCAAACACTGAAGCTTTCTTT. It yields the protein CASSPNTIPNTEAFF.

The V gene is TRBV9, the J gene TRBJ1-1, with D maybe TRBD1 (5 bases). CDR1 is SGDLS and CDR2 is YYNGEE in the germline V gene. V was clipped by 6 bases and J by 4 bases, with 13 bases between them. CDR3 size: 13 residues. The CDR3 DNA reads TGTGCCAGCACCACAGGTAGGGGCACTGAAGCTTTCTTT. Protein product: CASTTGRGTEAFF.

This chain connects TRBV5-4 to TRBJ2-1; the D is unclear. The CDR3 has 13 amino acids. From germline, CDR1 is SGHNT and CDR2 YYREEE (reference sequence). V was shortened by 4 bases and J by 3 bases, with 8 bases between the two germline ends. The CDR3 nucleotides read TGTGCCAGCAGCCGAGACTTCTACAATGAGCAGTTCTTC. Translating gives CASSRDFYNEQFF.

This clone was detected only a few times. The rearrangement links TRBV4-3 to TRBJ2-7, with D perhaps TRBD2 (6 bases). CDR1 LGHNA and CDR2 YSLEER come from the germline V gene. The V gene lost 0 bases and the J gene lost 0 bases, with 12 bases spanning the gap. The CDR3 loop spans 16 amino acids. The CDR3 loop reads CASSQDRAGSSYEQYF. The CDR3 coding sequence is TGCGCCAGCAGCCAAGATAGGGCGGGGAGCTCCTACGAGCAGTACTTC.

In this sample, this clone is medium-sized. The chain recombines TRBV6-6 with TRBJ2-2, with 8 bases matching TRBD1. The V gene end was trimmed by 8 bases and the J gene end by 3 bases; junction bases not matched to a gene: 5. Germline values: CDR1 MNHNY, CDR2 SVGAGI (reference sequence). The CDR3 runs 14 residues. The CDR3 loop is CASQDRADTGELFF. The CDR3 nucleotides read TGTGCCAGCCAGGACAGGGCCGACACCGGGGAGCTGTTTTTT.

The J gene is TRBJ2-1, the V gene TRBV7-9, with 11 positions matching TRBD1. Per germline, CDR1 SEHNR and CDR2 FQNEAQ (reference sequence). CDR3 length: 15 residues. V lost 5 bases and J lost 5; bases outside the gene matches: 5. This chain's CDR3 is CASSLGTGGNNEQFF. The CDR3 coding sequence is TGTGCCAGCAGCCTAGGGACAGGGGGGAACAATGAGCAGTTCTTC.

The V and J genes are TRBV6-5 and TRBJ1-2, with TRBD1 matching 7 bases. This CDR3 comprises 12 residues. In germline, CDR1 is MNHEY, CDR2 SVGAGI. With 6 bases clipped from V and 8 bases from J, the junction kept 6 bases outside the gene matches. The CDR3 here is CASSPGTDGYTF. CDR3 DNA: TGTGCCAGCAGCCCCGGGACAGACGGCTACACCTTC.

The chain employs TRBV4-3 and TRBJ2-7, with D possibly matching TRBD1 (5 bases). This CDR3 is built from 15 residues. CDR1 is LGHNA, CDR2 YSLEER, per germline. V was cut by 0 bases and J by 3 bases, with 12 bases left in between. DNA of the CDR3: TGCGCCAGCAGCCAAGAAAAGACAGTGGGCTACGAGCAGTACTTC. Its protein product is CASSQEKTVGYEQYF.

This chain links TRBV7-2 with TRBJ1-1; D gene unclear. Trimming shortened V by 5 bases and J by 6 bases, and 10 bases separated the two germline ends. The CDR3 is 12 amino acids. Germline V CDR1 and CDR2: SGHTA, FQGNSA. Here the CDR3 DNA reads TGTGCCAGCAGCCCCCTCGCCCCTGAAGCTTTCTTT. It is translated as CASSPLAPEAFF.

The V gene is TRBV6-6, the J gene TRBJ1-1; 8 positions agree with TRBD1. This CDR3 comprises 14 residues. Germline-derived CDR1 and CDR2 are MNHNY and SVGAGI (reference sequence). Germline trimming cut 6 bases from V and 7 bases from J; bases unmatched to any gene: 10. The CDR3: CASRAYGTGSEAFF. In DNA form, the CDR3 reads TGTGCCAGCAGAGCATACGGGACAGGTAGTGAAGCTTTCTTT.